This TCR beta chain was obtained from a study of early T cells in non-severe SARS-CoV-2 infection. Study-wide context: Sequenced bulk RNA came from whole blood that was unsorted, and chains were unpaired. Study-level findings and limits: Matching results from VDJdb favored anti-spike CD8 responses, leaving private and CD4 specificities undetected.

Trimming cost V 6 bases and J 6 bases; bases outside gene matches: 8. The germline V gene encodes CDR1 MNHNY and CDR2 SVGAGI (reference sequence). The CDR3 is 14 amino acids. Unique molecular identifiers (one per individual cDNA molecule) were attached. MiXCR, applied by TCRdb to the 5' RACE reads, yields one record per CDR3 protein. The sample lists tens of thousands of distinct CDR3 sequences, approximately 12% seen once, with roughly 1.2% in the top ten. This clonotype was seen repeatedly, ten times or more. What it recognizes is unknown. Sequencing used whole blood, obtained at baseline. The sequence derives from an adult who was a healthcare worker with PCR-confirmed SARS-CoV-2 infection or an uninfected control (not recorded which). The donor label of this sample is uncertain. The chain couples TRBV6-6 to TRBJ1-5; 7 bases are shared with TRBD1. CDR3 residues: CASRPTGPRQPQHF. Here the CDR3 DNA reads TGTGCCAGCAGACCGACAGGGCCGCGTCAGCCCCAGCATTTT.